The clone carrying this T cell receptor (beta chain) was detected only a few times. PCR employed 60 Vbeta and 13 Jbeta primers. The assay was immunoSEQ multiplex PCR, and TCRdb's table has in-frame clones only and misses some. Of some 160,000 clones listed, roughly 62% are singletons. This specimen belongs to a study of cytomegalovirus exposure and HLA in healthy donors. Germline CDR1 reads LNHDA; CDR2 reads SQIVND (reference sequence). The V end lost 0 bases, the J end lost 3 bases, and 6 bases lay between the germline ends. The CDR3 loop spans 14 amino acids. The rearrangement joins TRBV19 to TRBJ1-5; maybe TRBD1 (5 bases). The source is a man aged 60 to 69 in good health and CMV-seronegative. The sequencing sample was made of PBMCs. The CDR3 nucleotides are TGTGCCAGTAGTATAGAACAGGACAATCAGCCCCAGCATTTT. It codes for CASSIEQDNQPQHF.